This is a list of T cell receptor beta chains from one sample in a study of blood T cell repertoires in COVID-19. Method: immunoSEQ multiplex PCR; TCRdb's copy keeps in-frame clones and lacks some. The data show over 95,000 clones, about four fifths seen once. Sequencing was performed on peripheral blood. The receptors come from a man between 65 and 79 years old with active or convalescent COVID-19. The CDR3 runs from the conserved cysteine through the conserved F or W. The order of the fields is clone size, CDR3 length, V gene, CDR3 protein. Size is omitted from some rows. Given values are once, few, many or a class for expanded clones.

NA,17,TRBV3-1/TRBV3-2,CASSQGETSGGEETQYF
NA,13,TRBV12-3/TRBV12-4,CASSLERDQPQHF
NA,15,TRBV30,CAWSRPGLGQETQYF
few,16,TRBV2,CASSRQGSGMNTEAFF
NA,15,TRBV7-8,CASSLDPGLGGELFF
few,12,TRBV11-2,CASSRSGIEAFF
NA,16,TRBV7-2,CASSSGQGWIGQPQHF
NA,12,TRBV13,CASSVNQETQYF
NA,12,TRBV2,CASSGQGSLQYF
NA,16,TRBV18,CASSQNQGAGNNEQFF
NA,13,TRBV6-4,CASSDQGDSPLHF